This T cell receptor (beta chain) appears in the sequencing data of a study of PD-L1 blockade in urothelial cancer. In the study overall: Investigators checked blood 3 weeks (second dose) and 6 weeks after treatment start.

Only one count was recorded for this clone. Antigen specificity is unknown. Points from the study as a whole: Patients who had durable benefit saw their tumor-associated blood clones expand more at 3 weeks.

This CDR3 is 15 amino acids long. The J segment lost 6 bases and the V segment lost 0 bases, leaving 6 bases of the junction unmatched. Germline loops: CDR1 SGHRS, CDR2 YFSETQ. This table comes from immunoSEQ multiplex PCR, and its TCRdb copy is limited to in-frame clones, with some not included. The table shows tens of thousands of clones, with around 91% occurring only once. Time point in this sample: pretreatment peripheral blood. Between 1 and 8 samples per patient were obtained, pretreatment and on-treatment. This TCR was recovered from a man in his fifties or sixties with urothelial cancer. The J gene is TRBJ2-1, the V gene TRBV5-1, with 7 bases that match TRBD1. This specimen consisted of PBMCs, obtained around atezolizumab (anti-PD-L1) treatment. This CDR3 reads CASSLGGTVPNEQFF. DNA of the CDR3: TGCGCCAGCAGCTTGGGAGGGACAGTCCCCAATGAGCAGTTCTTC.